These T cell receptor beta chains were read from a single sample in a study of cytomegalovirus exposure and HLA in healthy donors. TCRdb keeps only in-frame clones here, not all; method: immunoSEQ multiplex PCR. The repertoire has fewer than 200,000 clones, roughly four fifths of them found once; the top ten carry roughly 4.5%. The material sequenced was PBMCs. These receptors were collected from a woman aged 18-30 years in good health and CMV-seropositive. CDR3s include the opening cysteine and the closing phenylalanine or tryptophan. D genes are given only for firm matches. The size of a clone is reported for some rows only, either as once, few or many, or as a class for expanded clones.

abundance	v_gene	d_gene	j_gene	CDR3aa	CDR3nt
few	TRBV11-2	TRBD2	TRBJ2-1	CASSLEIAGGHEQFF	TGTGCCAGCAGCCTTGAGATAGCGGGGGGGCATGAGCAGTTCTTC
-	TRBV5-4	-	TRBJ1-2	CASSLGTAEYGYTF	TGTGCCAGCAGCTTGGGGACAGCCGAGTATGGCTACACCTTC
-	TRBV5-6	-	TRBJ1-5	CASSLGEGNQPQHF	TGTGCCAGCAGCTTGGGGGAGGGAAATCAGCCCCAGCATTTT
-	TRBV6-4	-	TRBJ2-7	CASSDTGRGDEQYF	TGTGCCAGCAGTGACACCGGCAGGGGAGACGAGCAGTACTTC
-	TRBV5-6	TRBD1	TRBJ1-5	CASSTGDTNQPQHF	TGTGCCAGCAGCACAGGGGACACCAATCAGCCCCAGCATTTT
-	TRBV27	-	TRBJ2-3	CASTRADTQYF	TGTGCCAGCACTCGGGCAGATACGCAGTATTTT
-	TRBV30	TRBD2	TRBJ2-5	CAWSGGGRETQYF	TGTGCCTGGAGTGGGGGGGGACGAGAGACCCAGTACTTC
-	TRBV28	-	TRBJ1-3	CASRSPGNTIYF	TGTGCCAGCAGGTCTCCTGGAAACACCATATATTTT
-	TRBV13	TRBD1	TRBJ1-3	CASSLGRGAGNTIYF	TGTGCCAGCAGCTTAGGCAGGGGGGCTGGAAACACCATATATTTT
-	TRBV4-3	-	TRBJ2-1	CASSQDSQLHYNEQFF	TGCGCCAGCAGCCAAGATTCGCAACTACACTACAATGAGCAGTTCTTC
-	TRBV10-1	-	TRBJ2-3	CASRAGGRGITDTQYF	TGCGCCAGCAGAGCCGGGGGGCGGGGCATCACAGATACGCAGTATTTT
few	TRBV7-9	-	TRBJ1-2	CASSAQVAGGYTF	TGTGCCAGCAGCGCACAGGTAGCCGGCGGCTACACCTTC
-	TRBV15	-	TRBJ1-6	CATSSRQAGSYNSPLHF	TGTGCCACCAGCAGCCGACAGGCGGGCTCCTATAATTCACCCCTCCACTTT
-	TRBV6-5	-	TRBJ1-2	CASSYNRDSHYGYTF	TGTGCCAGCAGTTACAACAGAGACAGCCACTATGGCTACACCTTC
-	TRBV28	TRBD2	TRBJ2-3	CASKAGLAGFTQYF	TGTGCCAGCAAAGCGGGACTAGCGGGGTTTACGCAGTATTTT
-	TRBV29-1	-	TRBJ2-7	CSVEDRAGYEQYF	TGCAGCGTTGAAGATCGGGCGGGATACGAGCAGTACTTC
-	TRBV4-2	-	TRBJ1-5	CASSHFRSNQPQHF	TGTGCCAGCAGCCATTTCCGTAGCAATCAGCCCCAGCATTTT
few	TRBV27	-	TRBJ1-2	CASSSPPYGYTF	TGTGCCAGCAGTTCCCCCCCTTATGGCTACACCTTC
-	TRBV15	TRBD1	TRBJ2-1	CATSRRQGEGNEQFF	TGTGCCACCAGCAGACGACAGGGCGAAGGAAATGAGCAGTTCTTC
-	TRBV19	-	TRBJ2-6	CASNLRSGANVLTF	TGTGCCAGTAATCTTCGGTCTGGGGCCAACGTCCTGACTTTC
-	TRBV19	-	TRBJ1-2	CASSIPGTLANYGYTF	TGTGCCAGTAGTATTCCCGGGACACTAGCTAACTATGGCTACACCTTC
-	TRBV6-1	-	TRBJ1-5	CASSPERDQPQHF	TGTGCCAGCAGCCCGGAGAGGGATCAGCCCCAGCATTTT
once	TRBV5-5	-	TRBJ2-2	CASSLLVGDTGELFF	TGTGCCAGCAGCTTGTTGGTCGGGGACACCGGGGAGCTGTTTTTT
-	TRBV6-5	TRBD2	TRBJ2-5	CASSYSGLAGDETQYF	TGTGCCAGCAGTTATTCGGGACTAGCGGGGGATGAGACCCAGTACTTC
few	TRBV19	-	TRBJ1-1	CATLTGNTEAFF	TGTGCCACCCTGACAGGGAACACTGAAGCTTTCTTT
-	TRBV4-3	-	TRBJ1-4	CASSQEQGREKLFF	TGCGCCAGCAGCCAAGAACAGGGTCGTGAAAAACTGTTTTTT